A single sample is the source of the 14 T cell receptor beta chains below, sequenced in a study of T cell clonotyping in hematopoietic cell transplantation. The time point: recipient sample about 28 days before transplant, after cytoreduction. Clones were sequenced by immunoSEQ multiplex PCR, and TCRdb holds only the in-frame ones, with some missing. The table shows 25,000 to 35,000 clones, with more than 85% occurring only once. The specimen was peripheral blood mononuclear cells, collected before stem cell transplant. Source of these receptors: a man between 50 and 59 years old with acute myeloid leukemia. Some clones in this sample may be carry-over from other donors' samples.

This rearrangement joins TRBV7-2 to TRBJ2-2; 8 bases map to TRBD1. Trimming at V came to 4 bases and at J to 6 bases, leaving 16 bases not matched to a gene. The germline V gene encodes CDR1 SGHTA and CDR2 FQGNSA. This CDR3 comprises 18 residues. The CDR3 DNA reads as TGTGCCAGCAGCTCCTCGGACAGGGCCCAGTGGTGGCCCGGGGAGCTGTTTTTT. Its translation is CASSSSDRAQWWPGELFF.

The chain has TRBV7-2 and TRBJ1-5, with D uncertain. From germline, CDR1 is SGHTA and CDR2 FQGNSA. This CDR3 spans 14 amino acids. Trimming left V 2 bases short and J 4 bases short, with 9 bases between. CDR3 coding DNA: TGTGCCAGCAGCTTACCGGCCAGTAATCAGCCCCAGCATTTT. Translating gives CASSLPASNQPQHF.

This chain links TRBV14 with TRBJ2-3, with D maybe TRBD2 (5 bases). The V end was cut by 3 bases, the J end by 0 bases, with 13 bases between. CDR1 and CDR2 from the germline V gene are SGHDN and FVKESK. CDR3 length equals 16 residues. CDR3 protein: CASSHASPSSTDTQYF. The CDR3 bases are TGTGCCAGCAGCCACGCTAGCCCTTCTAGCACAGATACGCAGTATTTT.

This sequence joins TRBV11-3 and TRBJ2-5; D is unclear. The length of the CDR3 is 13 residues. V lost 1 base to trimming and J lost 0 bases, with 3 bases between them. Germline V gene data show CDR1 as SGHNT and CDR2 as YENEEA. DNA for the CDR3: TGTGCCAGCAGCTTAGGGGACCAAGAGACCCAGTACTTC. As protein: CASSLGDQETQYF.

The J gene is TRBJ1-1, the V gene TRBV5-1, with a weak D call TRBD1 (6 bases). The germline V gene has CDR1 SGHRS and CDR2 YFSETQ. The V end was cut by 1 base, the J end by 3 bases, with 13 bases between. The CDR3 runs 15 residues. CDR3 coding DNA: TGCGCCAGCAGCTTGCGTGGGGAGGGGGACACTGAAGCTTTCTTT. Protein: CASSLRGEGDTEAFF.

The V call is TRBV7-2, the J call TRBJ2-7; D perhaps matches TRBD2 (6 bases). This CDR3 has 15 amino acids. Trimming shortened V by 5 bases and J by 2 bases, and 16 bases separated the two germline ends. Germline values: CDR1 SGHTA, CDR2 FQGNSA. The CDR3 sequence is CASSAGLSNAYEQYF. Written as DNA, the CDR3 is TGTGCCAGCAGCGCGGGACTGTCAAATGCCTACGAGCAGTACTTC.

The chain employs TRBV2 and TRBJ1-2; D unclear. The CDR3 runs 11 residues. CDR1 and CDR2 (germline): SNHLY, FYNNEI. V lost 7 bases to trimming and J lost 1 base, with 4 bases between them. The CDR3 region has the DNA TGTGCCAGCATGGATAACTATGGCTACACCTTC. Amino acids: CASMDNYGYTF.

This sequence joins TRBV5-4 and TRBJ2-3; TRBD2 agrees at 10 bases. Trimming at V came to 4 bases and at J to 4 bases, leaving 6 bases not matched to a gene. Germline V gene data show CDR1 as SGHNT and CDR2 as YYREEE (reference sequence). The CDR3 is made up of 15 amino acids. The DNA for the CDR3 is TGTGCCAGCAGCAAGAGCGGGGGGGCCCCAGATACGCAGTATTTT. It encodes CASSKSGGAPDTQYF.

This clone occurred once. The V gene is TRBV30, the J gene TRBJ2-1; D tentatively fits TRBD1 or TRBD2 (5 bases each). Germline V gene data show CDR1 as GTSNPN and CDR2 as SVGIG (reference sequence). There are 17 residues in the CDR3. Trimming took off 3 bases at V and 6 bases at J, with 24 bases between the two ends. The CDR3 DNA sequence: TGTGCCTGGAGCTATTCCTTTGGGGCTAGCACAAGCAATGAGCAGTTCTTC. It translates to CAWSYSFGASTSNEQFF.

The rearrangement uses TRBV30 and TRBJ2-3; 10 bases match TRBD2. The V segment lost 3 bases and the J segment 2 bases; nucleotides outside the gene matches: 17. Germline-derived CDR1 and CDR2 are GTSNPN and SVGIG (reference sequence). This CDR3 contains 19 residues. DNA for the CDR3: TGTGCCTGGAGCGGGGGACTAGCGTATTCATACGGGGCCACAGATACGCAGTATTTT. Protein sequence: CAWSGGLAYSYGATDTQYF.

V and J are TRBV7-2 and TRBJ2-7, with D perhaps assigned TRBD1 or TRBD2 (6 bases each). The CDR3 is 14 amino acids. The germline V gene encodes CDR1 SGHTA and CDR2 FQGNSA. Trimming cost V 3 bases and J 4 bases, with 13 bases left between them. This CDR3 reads CASSLRGVGYEQYF. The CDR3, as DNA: TGTGCCAGCAGCTTGAGGGGGGTTGGATACGAGCAGTACTTC.

CDR3 sequence: CASSLRGDSEQYF. The DNA for the CDR3 is TGTGCCAGCAGCCTCAGGGGGGATAGCGAGCAGTACTTC. The chain couples TRBV7-2 to TRBJ2-7; a possible D gene is TRBD1 (7 bases). Between the trimmed V and J ends, which lost 5 bases and 6 bases, there was a span of 14 bases. The CDR3 is 13 amino acids. Germline V gene data show CDR1 as SGHTA and CDR2 as FQGNSA.

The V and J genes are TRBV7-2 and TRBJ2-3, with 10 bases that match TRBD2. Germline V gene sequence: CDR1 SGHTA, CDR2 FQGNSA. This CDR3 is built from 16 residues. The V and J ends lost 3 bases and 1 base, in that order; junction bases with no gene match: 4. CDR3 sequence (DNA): TGTGCCAGCAGCTTGGTAGCGGGGGGACGCACAGATACGCAGTATTTT. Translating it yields CASSLVAGGRTDTQYF.

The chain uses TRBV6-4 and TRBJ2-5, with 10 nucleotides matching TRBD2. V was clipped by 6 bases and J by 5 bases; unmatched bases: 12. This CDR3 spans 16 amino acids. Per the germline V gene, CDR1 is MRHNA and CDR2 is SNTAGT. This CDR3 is CASRNGLAGVGETQYF. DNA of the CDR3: TGTGCCAGCAGGAATGGGCTAGCGGGAGTCGGGGAGACCCAGTACTTC.